Below are 2 T cell receptor beta chains sequenced from a single sample in a study of cytomegalovirus exposure and HLA in healthy donors. Both 60 Vbeta primers and 13 Jbeta primers went into the PCR. Assay: immunoSEQ multiplex PCR; the TCRdb copy retains only in-frame clones and omits some. The sample contains some 150,000 clones, nearly 80% of which appear only once. The sequenced material came from PBMCs. The receptors were gathered from a male donor in good health and CMV-seronegative.

The rearrangement links TRBV19 to TRBJ1-4; TRBD1 might be the D (5 bases). The germline V and J ends were trimmed by 6 bases and 7 bases, with 18 bases remaining between them. From germline, CDR1 is LNHDA and CDR2 SQIVND (reference sequence). The CDR3 loop spans 15 amino acids. As DNA, the CDR3 is TGTGCCAGTAGAGCGGGACGGTCCTTGGCTGAAAAACTGTTTTTT. This encodes CASRAGRSLAEKLFF.

The genes are TRBV2 and TRBJ2-7, with 9 bases aligning to TRBD1. The CDR3 runs to 15 residues. Germline V gene data show CDR1 as SNHLY and CDR2 as FYNNEI. V lost 4 bases, J lost 2 bases, and 6 bases stayed unmatched. CDR3: CASSGSDRGPYEQYF. The CDR3 coding sequence is TGTGCCAGCAGTGGTTCGGACAGGGGCCCCTACGAGCAGTACTTC.